A selection of T cell receptor beta chains follows, all from one sample in a study of T cell responses to AZD1222 COVID-19 vaccine. The assay was immunoSEQ multiplex PCR, and TCRdb's table has in-frame clones only and misses some. Of some 150,000 clones in the sample, 90% are singletons; the top ten hold roughly 3.1%. This material consisted of peripheral blood, taken on day 0 of AZD1222 vaccination. These receptor sequences come from an adult in good health. The conserved cysteine and the conserved F or W are not part of the CDR3 here. A D gene is named only where the DNA matches it firmly.

J gene	V gene	D gene	CDR3 protein
TRBJ1-2	TRBV5-6	.	ASSPRVYGYT
TRBJ2-2	TRBV11-3	.	ASSLDERFVANTGELF
TRBJ1-4	TRBV7-9	.	ASSSRVYEKLF
TRBJ2-1	TRBV11-3	.	ASSLPRHEQF
TRBJ2-7	TRBV10-3	TRBD2	AIRRTSGVSYEQY
TRBJ1-2	TRBV10-3	.	AISEWGLSYGYT
TRBJ1-6	TRBV10-3	.	AISLGVNNSPLH
TRBJ2-2	TRBV6-6	.	ASSSQATGELF
TRBJ2-5	TRBV5-6	.	ASSSRDYQETQY
TRBJ1-2	TRBV6-5	TRBD1	ASRETGSDYGYT
TRBJ2-3	TRBV30	.	AWSAGTTLGIADTQY
TRBJ2-5	TRBV5-1	.	ASSRWAGEQETQY
TRBJ2-5	TRBV13	TRBD2	ASSRSGIQETQY
TRBJ2-7	TRBV7-2	.	ASSLAGSGTPSYEQY
TRBJ1-2	TRBV28	.	ASSLAWGRNYGYT
TRBJ1-3	TRBV19	.	ASREGHSGNTIY
TRBJ2-7	TRBV5-4	TRBD1	ASSGPGQGNYEQY
TRBJ1-2	TRBV6-5	.	ASSYHLEGEGYGYT
TRBJ1-1	TRBV5-1	.	ATAFSMNTEAF
TRBJ1-4	TRBV11-2	.	ASSSGRRATNEKLF
TRBJ1-2	TRBV28	.	ASSVILGGMT
TRBJ1-4	TRBV5-1	.	ASSRGGKNEKLF
TRBJ2-1	TRBV11-2	TRBD2	ASSSPGLVGHEQF
TRBJ1-6	TRBV9	.	ASSVGGQGTNSPLH
TRBJ1-2	TRBV6-5	TRBD1	ASRSRQGNGYT
TRBJ2-7	TRBV6-6	TRBD2	ASSYGGTSVNEQY
TRBJ1-2	TRBV6-5	.	ASSYSSGRAGYGYT
TRBJ1-5	TRBV6-5	TRBD1	ASSTDRGTNQPQH
TRBJ1-6	TRBV7-2	.	ASSSSSSPLH
TRBJ2-1	TRBV24-1	TRBD1	ATSPFRSRTGSFCEQF
TRBJ2-7	TRBV7-8	.	ASSFGIGRDEQY
TRBJ1-3	TRBV6-5	.	ASKIRDQWSPIY
TRBJ2-5	TRBV6-1	.	ASSEVFHGQETQY
TRBJ2-5	TRBV5-6	TRBD2	ASSLAPAGGRETQY
TRBJ1-2	TRBV6-6	TRBD1	ASSALTGGAGGYT
TRBJ1-1	TRBV18	.	ASSPLPGEAEAF
TRBJ2-4	TRBV18	TRBD2	ASSPRSGGAFQNIQY
TRBJ2-5	TRBV24-1	.	ATGVQAQETQY
TRBJ2-5	TRBV13	.	ASSLGDSEETQY
TRBJ2-5	TRBV7-8	.	ASSLSGAEETQY
TRBJ2-7	TRBV5-6	TRBD1	ASSSGQGAYEQY
TRBJ2-5	TRBV7-2	TRBD2	ASSLWSGGDETQY
TRBJ2-3	TRBV5-6	.	ASSLQGYSTTDTQY
TRBJ1-4	TRBV5-6	TRBD1	ASSLRGPEKLF
TRBJ2-3	TRBV5-1	.	ASTPGGSTDTQY
TRBJ2-5	TRBV12-3/TRBV12-4	.	ASSLAKSETQY
TRBJ2-7	TRBV7-6	TRBD2	ASSQTVAGEEY
TRBJ1-5	TRBV21-1	.	ASSKGPTDPSNQPQH
TRBJ1-1	TRBV10-3	.	AISEYQDTEAF
TRBJ2-7	TRBV19	TRBD1	ARDRGLLYEQY
TRBJ1-2	TRBV15	TRBD1	ATSLDRLNYGYT
TRBJ1-1	TRBV5-1	TRBD1	ASSFDTGGPNTEAF
TRBJ1-1	TRBV5-1	.	ASSLIGGEGTEAF